This TCR beta chain was recorded in a study of blood T cell repertoires in COVID-19 (dated by TCRdb to about 2020). For context, the study as a whole: Collaborator samples came from the United States, Italy and Spain and covered acute and convalescent phases of COVID-19. HLA class I and class II types, where available, came from metadata supplied by the sample provider rather than from assay-based typing. The repertoires were released in a freely available public database intended as a resource for research on the immune response to SARS-CoV-2. Sample metadata almost always included a de-identified subject ID, COVID-19 status, age in years and sex. The material from the prospective study consisted of cDNA or gDNA derived from T cells, B-cell-depleted T cells, or PBMCs. Samples came from the ongoing ImmuneRACE study (first 160 participants) plus 1,254 subjects from 6 global collaborators. The dataset comprised deeply sampled blood TCRbeta repertoires from subjects exposed to, actively infected with, or recovered from COVID-19.

The study at large found these results: The quantity of clinical and demographic metadata differed by source and by participant and was supplied without curation.

Each collaborating institution followed its own protocols to collect whole blood in K2EDTA tubes. Collaborator samples were shipped for TCRbeta analysis as frozen whole blood, isolated PBMCs, or DNA extracted from either sample type. From cysteine to phenylalanine, the CDR3 is 15 amino acids long. Kept here is only the CDR3 DNA, which spans 45 bases and is read in frame from base 1. CDR1 and CDR2 are drawn from the germline V gene: LGHNA, YSLEER. Trimming leaves V shorter by 1 base and J shorter by 0 bases, with the junction holding 0 bases beyond the gene matches. TCRbeta CDR3 regions were amplified from genomic DNA by means of the immunoSEQ Assay, a bias-controlled multiplex PCR. On the study's bioinformatics: Within the assay, amplification of reference gene primers was used to estimate how many nucleated cells each sample contained. To quantify the absolute abundance of each unique TCRbeta CDR3 rearrangement, sequence reads were collapsed and filtered. For each sample, productive Simpson clonality was calculated as the square root of Simpson's diversity index over productive rearrangements. This is the immuneACCESS table as TCRdb keeps it, with only in-frame sequences that have V and J called. A part of the clones is gone; compared with another copy, unresolved V genes explain less than half, and the rest is unexplained. That table gives V, J and clone size, and the DNA gave D and trimming. This sample is represented by 70,000 to 100,000 clones; about 82% of them were singletons. Of the sample, about 14% falls within the top ten clones.

For this clone: Its cognate antigen has yet to be identified. The sample holds no much larger clone one base away, and base qualities are not on file.

The source of this sequence is a woman older than 75 with acute or convalescent COVID-19. The sequence joins TRBV4-3 to TRBJ2-3; 8 central nucleotides agree with TRBD2. Sequenced sample: peripheral blood. The sequenced DNA is TGCGCCAGCAGCCAAGCGGGGGGGAGCACAGATACGCAGTATTTT. It translates to CASSQAGGSTDTQYF.